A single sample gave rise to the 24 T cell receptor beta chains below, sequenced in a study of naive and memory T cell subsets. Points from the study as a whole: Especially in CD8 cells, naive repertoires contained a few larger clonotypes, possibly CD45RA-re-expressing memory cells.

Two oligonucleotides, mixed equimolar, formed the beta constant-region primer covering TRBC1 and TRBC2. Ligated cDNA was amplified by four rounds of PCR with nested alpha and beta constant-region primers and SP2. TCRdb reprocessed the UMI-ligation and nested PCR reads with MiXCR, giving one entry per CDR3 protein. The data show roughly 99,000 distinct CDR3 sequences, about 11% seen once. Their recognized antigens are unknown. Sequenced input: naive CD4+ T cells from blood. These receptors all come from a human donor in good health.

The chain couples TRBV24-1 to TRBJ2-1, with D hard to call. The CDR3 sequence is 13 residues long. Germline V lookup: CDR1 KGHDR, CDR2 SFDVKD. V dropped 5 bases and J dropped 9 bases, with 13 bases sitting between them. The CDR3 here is CATSATQLSEQFF. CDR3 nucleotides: TGTGCCACCAGTGCCACCCAGTTGAGTGAGCAGTTCTTC.

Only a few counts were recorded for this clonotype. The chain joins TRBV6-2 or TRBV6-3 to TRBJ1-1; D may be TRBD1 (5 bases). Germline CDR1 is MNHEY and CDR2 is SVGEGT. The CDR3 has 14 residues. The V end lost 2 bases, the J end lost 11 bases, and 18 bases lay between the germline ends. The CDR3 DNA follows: TGTGCCAGCAGTTACCGGGGGACTGCTGCAGGTGCTTTCTTT. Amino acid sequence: CASSYRGTAAGAFF.

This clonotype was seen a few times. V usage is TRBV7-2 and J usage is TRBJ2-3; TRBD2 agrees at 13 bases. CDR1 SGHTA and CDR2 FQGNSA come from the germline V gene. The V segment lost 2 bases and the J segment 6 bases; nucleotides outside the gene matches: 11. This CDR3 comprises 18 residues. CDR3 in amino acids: CASSLTPPLAGGRDTQYF. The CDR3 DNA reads TGTGCCAGCAGCTTAACCCCTCCACTAGCGGGGGGGCGGGATACGCAGTATTTT.

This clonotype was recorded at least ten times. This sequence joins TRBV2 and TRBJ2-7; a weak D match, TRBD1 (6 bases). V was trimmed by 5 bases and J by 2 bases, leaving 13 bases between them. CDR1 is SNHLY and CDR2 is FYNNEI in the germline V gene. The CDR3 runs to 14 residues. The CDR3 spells CASSSGTRTYEQYF. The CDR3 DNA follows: TGTGCCAGCAGTTCCGGGACACGAACCTACGAGCAGTACTTC. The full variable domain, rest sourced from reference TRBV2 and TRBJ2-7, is EPEVTQTPSHQVTQMGQEVILRCVPISNHLYFYWYRQILGQKVEFLVSFYNNEISEKSEIFDDQFSVERPDGSNFTLKIRSTKLEDSAMYFCASSSGTRTYEQYFGPGTRLTVT.

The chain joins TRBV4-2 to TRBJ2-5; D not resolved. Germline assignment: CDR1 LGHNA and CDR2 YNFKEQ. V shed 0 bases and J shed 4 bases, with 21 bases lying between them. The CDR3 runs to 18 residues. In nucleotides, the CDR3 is TGTGCCAGCAGCCAAGAGGTTGGTCGGAGCTCCCAACCAGAGACCCAGTACTTC. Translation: CASSQEVGRSSQPETQYF.

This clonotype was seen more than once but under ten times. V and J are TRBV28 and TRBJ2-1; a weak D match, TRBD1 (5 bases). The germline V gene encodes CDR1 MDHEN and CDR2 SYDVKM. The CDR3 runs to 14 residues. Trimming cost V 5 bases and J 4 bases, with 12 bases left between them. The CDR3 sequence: CASSQGARYNEQFF. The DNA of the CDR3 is TGTGCCAGCAGTCAAGGGGCCAGATACAATGAGCAGTTCTTC.

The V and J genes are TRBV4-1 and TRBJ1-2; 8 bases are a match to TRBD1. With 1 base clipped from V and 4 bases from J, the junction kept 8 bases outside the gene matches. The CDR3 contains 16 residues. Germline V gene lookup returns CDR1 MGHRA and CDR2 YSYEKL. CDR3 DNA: TGCGCCAGCAGCCAAGGCCAGGGACAGGTATCCTATGGCTACACCTTC. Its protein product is CASSQGQGQVSYGYTF.

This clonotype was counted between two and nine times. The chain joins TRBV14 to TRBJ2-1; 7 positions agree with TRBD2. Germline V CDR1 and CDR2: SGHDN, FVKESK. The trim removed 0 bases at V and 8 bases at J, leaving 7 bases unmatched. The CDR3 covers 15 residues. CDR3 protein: CASSQDLPTSHEQFF. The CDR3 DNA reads TGTGCCAGCAGCCAAGATCTCCCGACTAGCCATGAGCAGTTCTTC.

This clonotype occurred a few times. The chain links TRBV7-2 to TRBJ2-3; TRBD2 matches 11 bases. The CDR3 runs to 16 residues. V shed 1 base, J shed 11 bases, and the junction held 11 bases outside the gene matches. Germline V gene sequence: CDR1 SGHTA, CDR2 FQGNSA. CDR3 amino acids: CASSLGLAGGLYMQYF. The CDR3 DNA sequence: TGTGCCAGCAGCTTAGGGCTAGCGGGAGGCCTATATATGCAGTATTTT.

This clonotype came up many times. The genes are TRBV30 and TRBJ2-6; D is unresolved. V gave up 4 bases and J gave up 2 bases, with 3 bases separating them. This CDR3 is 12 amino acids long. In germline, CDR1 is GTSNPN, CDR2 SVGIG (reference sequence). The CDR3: CAWTPGANVLTF. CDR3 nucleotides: TGTGCCTGGACTCCTGGGGCCAACGTCCTGACTTTC. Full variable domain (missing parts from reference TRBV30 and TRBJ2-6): SQTIHQWPATLVQPVGSPLSLECTVEGTSNPNLYWYRQAAGRGLQLLFYSVGIGQISSEVPQNLSASRPQDRQFILSSKKLLLSDSGFYLCAWTPGANVLTFGAGSRLTVL.

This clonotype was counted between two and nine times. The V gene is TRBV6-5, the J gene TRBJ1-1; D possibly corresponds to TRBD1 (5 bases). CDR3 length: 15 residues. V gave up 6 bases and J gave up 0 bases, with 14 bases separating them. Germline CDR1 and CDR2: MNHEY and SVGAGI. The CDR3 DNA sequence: TGTGCCAGCAGCCTGGACACGTCAATGAACACTGAAGCTTTCTTT. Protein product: CASSLDTSMNTEAFF.

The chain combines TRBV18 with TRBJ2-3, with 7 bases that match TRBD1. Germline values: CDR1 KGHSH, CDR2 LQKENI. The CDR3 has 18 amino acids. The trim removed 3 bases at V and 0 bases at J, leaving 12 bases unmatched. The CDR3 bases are TGTGCCAGCTCACCGTTACGACAGGGCTCATCTAGCACAGATACGCAGTATTTT. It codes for CASSPLRQGSSSTDTQYF.

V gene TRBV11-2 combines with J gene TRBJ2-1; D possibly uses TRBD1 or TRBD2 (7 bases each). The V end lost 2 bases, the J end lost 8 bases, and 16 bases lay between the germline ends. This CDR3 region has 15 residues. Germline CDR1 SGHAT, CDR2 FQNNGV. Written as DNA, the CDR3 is TGTGCCAGCAGCTTACAGGGGGGGGGATGGGATGAGCAGTTCTTC. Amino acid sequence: CASSLQGGGWDEQFF.

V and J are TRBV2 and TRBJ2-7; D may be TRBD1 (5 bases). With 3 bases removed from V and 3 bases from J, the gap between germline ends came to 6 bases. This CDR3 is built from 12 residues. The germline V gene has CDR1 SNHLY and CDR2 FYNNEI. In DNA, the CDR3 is TGTGCCAGCAGTGAGCAGGGCTACGAGCAGTACTTC. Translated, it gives CASSEQGYEQYF.

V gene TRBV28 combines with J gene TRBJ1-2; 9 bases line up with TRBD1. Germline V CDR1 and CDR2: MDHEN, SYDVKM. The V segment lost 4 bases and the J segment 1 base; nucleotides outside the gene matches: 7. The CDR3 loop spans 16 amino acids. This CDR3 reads CASSSGTGMGNYGYTF. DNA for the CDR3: TGTGCCAGCAGTTCGGGGACAGGGATGGGTAACTATGGCTACACCTTC.

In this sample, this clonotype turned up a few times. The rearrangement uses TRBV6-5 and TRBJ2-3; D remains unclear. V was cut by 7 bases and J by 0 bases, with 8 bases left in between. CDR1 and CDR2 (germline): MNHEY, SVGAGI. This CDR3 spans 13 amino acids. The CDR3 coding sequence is TGTGCCAGCACTGGACCTAGCACAGATACGCAGTATTTT. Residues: CASTGPSTDTQYF.

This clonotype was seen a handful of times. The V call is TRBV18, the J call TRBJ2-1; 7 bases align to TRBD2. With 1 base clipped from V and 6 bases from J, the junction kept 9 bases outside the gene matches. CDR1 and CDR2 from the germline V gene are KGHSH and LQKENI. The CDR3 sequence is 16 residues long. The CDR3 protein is CASSPRWLAELNEQFF. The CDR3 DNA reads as TGTGCCAGCTCACCACGGTGGCTAGCGGAGCTCAATGAGCAGTTCTTC.

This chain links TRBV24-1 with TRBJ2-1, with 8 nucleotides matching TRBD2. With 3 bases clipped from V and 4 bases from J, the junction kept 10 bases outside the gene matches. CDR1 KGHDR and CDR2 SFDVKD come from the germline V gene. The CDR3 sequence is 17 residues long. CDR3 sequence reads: CATSDPSPSGSYNEQFF. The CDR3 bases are TGTGCCACCAGTGATCCCTCTCCTAGCGGGTCATACAATGAGCAGTTCTTC.

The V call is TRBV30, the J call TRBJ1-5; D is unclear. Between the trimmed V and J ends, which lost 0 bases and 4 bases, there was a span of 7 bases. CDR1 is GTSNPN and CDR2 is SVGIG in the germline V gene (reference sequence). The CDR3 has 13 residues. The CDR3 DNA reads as TGTGCCTGGAGTGTATCCCTTAATCAGCCCCAGCATTTT. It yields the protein CAWSVSLNQPQHF.

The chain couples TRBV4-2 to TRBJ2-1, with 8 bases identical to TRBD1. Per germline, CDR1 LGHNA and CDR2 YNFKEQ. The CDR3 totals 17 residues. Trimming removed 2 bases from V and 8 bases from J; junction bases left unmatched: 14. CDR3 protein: CASSQSGGRGVIYEQFF. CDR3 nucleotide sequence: TGTGCCAGCAGCCAATCAGGGGGCAGGGGGGTGATCTATGAGCAGTTCTTC.

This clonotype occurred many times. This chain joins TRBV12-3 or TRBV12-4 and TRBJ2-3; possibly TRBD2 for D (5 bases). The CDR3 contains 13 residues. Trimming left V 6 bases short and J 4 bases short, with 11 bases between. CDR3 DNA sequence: TGTGCCAGCAGGTCCCACGGGGCAGATACGCAGTATTTT. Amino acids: CASRSHGADTQYF.

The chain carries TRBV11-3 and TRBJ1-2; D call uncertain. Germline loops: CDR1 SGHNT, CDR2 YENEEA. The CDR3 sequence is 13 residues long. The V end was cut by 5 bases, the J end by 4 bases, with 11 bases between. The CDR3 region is CASSTPRIYGYTF. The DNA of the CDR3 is TGTGCCAGCAGCACCCCTAGGATCTATGGCTACACCTTC.

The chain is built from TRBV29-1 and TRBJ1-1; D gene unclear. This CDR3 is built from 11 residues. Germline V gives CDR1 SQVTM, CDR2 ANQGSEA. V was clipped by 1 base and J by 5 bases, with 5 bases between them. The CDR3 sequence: CSVEGWTEAFF. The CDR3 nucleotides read TGCAGCGTTGAAGGTTGGACTGAAGCTTTCTTT.

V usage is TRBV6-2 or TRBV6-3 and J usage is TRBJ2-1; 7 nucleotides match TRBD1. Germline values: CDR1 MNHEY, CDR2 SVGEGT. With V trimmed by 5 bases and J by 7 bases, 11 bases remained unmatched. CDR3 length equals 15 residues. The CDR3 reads CASSERQGVRNEQFF. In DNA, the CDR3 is TGTGCCAGCAGTGAGAGACAGGGTGTTAGGAATGAGCAGTTCTTC.